Each of the 21 T cell receptor beta chains below was sequenced from the same sample in a study of T cells in localized non-small cell lung cancer. Assay: immunoSEQ multiplex PCR; the TCRdb copy retains only in-frame clones and omits some. The sample has 25,000 to 30,000 clones, 70% to 90% seen once. This sample comprised peripheral blood, obtained before any cancer treatment. All receptors derive from a woman between 18 and 50 years old with stage I lung adenocarcinoma.

The J gene is TRBJ2-7, the V gene TRBV7-8; the D gene is possibly TRBD1 (6 bases). This CDR3 region has 16 residues. V was shortened by 6 bases and J by 3 bases, with 21 bases between the two germline ends. In germline, CDR1 is SGHVS, CDR2 FQNEAQ. The CDR3 DNA reads as TGTGCCAGCAGGCCTGTTGTTACAGGGCGTAACTACGAGCAGTACTTC. It is translated as CASRPVVTGRNYEQYF.

The rearrangement joins TRBV29-1 to TRBJ2-3; 8 nucleotides agree with TRBD2. There are 16 residues in the CDR3. V shed 0 bases, J shed 4 bases, and the junction held 9 bases outside the gene matches. Germline assignment: CDR1 SQVTM and CDR2 ANQGSEA. In nucleotides, the CDR3 is TGCAGCGTTGAAGATCGTCCGGGAGGGCCCTCAGATACGCAGTATTTT. Encoded protein: CSVEDRPGGPSDTQYF.

This chain uses TRBV7-9 with TRBJ1-3, with unresolved D. Trimming pared 1 base from V and 4 bases from J, leaving 8 bases between. This CDR3 has 14 amino acids. The V gene's germline CDR1 is SEHNR and CDR2 FQNEAQ (reference sequence). CDR3 sequence reads: CASSLGTLGNTIYF. CDR3 DNA: TGTGCCAGCAGCTTAGGGACCCTGGGAAACACCATATATTTT.

The chain uses TRBV11-2 and TRBJ2-3; 8 nucleotides agree with TRBD2. V was clipped by 1 base and J by 3 bases; unmatched bases: 6. Germline V lookup: CDR1 SGHAT, CDR2 FQNNGV. There are 16 residues in the CDR3. CDR3 coding DNA: TGTGCCAGCAGCTTAGTACCAGCGGGAGAAACAGATACGCAGTATTTT. Translated: CASSLVPAGETDTQYF.

V and J are TRBV11-2 and TRBJ2-2; D is unclear. Germline CDR1 is SGHAT and CDR2 is FQNNGV. The CDR3 contains 15 residues. With 0 bases removed from V and 6 bases from J, the gap between germline ends came to 11 bases. CDR3 in amino acids: CASSLDLAVPGELFF. The CDR3 DNA reads as TGTGCCAGCAGCTTAGATCTCGCGGTCCCCGGGGAGCTGTTTTTT.

The chain recombines TRBV7-9 with TRBJ2-3; a weak D match, TRBD2 (7 bases). The CDR3 has 16 amino acids. CDR1 is SEHNR and CDR2 is FQNEAQ in the germline V gene (reference sequence). V shed 3 bases and J shed 2 bases, with 15 bases lying between them. The chain's CDR3 is CASSFRGDISTDTQYF. The CDR3 nucleotides read TGTGCCAGCAGCTTCCGGGGGGACATCTCCACAGATACGCAGTATTTT.

The chain is built from TRBV5-1 and TRBJ2-3, with D unclear. The CDR3 extends over 13 amino acids. V dropped 1 base and J dropped 5 bases, with 8 bases sitting between them. Germline CDR1 and CDR2: SGHRS and YFSETQ. The CDR3 sequence: CASSLFAGDTQYF. For the CDR3, the DNA is TGCGCCAGCAGCTTGTTCGCAGGAGATACGCAGTATTTT.

V is TRBV29-1 and J is TRBJ1-1; D gene unclear. The CDR3 length is 12 residues. Germline values: CDR1 SQVTM, CDR2 ANQGSEA. V lost 7 bases to trimming and J lost 0 bases, with 9 bases between them. Here the CDR3 DNA reads TGCAGCGCCTCAGGATTGAACACTGAAGCTTTCTTT. Its protein is CSASGLNTEAFF.

The chain carries TRBV7-3 and TRBJ2-6; weak D call: TRBD2 (5 bases). Between the trimmed V and J ends, which lost 1 base and 1 base, there was a span of 20 bases. Germline V gene data show CDR1 as SGHTA and CDR2 as FQGTGA. The CDR3 sequence is 20 residues long. CDR3 sequence (DNA): TGTGCCAGCAGCTTAATCGTATGGGCCAGCGAGGGATCTGGGGCCAACGTCCTGACTTTC. Protein: CASSLIVWASEGSGANVLTF.

The chain joins TRBV11-3 to TRBJ2-1; the match to TRBD1 covers 10 bases. Trimming removed 2 bases from V and 1 base from J; junction bases left unmatched: 11. The CDR3 sequence is 19 residues long. CDR1 is SGHNT, CDR2 YENEEA, per germline. The CDR3 spells CASSLSLMGQGRSYNEQFF. CDR3 DNA sequence: TGTGCCAGCAGCTTAAGTCTTATGGGACAGGGGAGGTCCTACAATGAGCAGTTCTTC.

The chain has TRBV7-3 and TRBJ2-7; 8 nucleotides agree with TRBD2. The CDR3 runs to 13 residues. The V gene's germline CDR1 is SGHTA and CDR2 FQGTGA. V lost 8 bases to trimming and J lost 7 bases; unmatched junction nucleotides: 10. The CDR3 reads CASRPGRAGEQYF. CDR3 coding DNA: TGTGCCAGCCGCCCCGGGAGGGCTGGGGAGCAGTACTTC.

This rearrangement joins TRBV19 to TRBJ1-5; 9 nucleotides agree with TRBD1. Germline CDR1 and CDR2: LNHDA and SQIVND (reference sequence). The CDR3 is made up of 14 amino acids. The V gene end was trimmed by 6 bases and the J gene end by 5 bases; junction bases not matched to a gene: 5. The CDR3 reads CASRKGQGDQPQHF. DNA for the CDR3: TGTGCCAGTAGGAAGGGACAGGGCGATCAGCCCCAGCATTTT.

Notes on this clone: Mismatch with germline at one junction end may stem from a read error. This rearrangement joins TRBV28 to TRBJ2-3; D is uncertain. Germline V CDR1 and CDR2: MDHEN, SYDVKM. The CDR3 has 11 amino acids. The CDR3 is CDSSLGRSQYF. In nucleotides, the CDR3 is TGTGACAGCAGCCTCGGTCGGTCGCAGTATTTT.

By sample share, this clone is medium-sized (0.01 to 0.1%). The rearrangement joins TRBV10-2 to TRBJ1-1, with D possibly matching TRBD1 (6 bases). Trimming took 11 bases from V and 1 from J, leaving 14 bases between them. Looked up from germline, CDR1 is WSHSY and CDR2 is SAAADI. The CDR3 has 13 residues. The CDR3 DNA follows: TGCGCCGCAAGCCGAGGGGGGAACACTGAAGCTTTCTTT. Residues: CAASRGGNTEAFF.

The chain uses TRBV5-1 and TRBJ2-7, with TRBD2 matching 8 bases. V was clipped by 4 bases and J by 3 bases; unmatched bases: 12. Looked up from germline, CDR1 is SGHRS and CDR2 is YFSETQ. The CDR3 has 16 amino acids. DNA for the CDR3: TGCGCCAGCAGCCTGGACATAGCGGGACCGGGCTACGAGCAGTACTTC. Translating gives CASSLDIAGPGYEQYF.

The genes are TRBV19 and TRBJ2-2, with D unresolved. Germline CDR1 is LNHDA and CDR2 is SQIVND (reference sequence). This CDR3 comprises 13 residues. Trimming shortened V by 1 base and J by 9 bases, and 9 bases separated the two germline ends. The CDR3 loop reads CASSIAVFRELFF. Written as DNA, the CDR3 is TGTGCCAGTAGTATAGCGGTGTTCCGGGAGCTGTTTTTT.

The J gene is TRBJ2-4, the V gene TRBV15; tentatively, D is TRBD2 (5 bases). Germline V lookup: CDR1 LNHNV, CDR2 YYDKDF (reference sequence). The CDR3 consists of 17 residues. Trimming left V 3 bases short and J 3 bases short, with 18 bases between. The CDR3 sequence: CATSSSLRRSSKNIQYF. CDR3 nucleotide sequence: TGTGCCACCAGCAGCAGCTTAAGGAGGAGTAGCAAAAACATTCAGTACTTC.

Turning to this clone: This CDR3 is also generated by other DNA sequences in the sample. The rearrangement uses TRBV29-1 and TRBJ2-7; weak D call: TRBD2 (7 bases). Germline V gene sequence: CDR1 SQVTM, CDR2 ANQGSEA. This CDR3 region has 14 residues. Deletions cut 3 bases from V and 7 bases from J, with 19 bases between. CDR3 region: CSVELRGGAGEQYF. CDR3 DNA: TGCAGCGTTGAGTTAAGGGGGGGCGCGGGGGAGCAGTACTTC.

This chain joins TRBV7-3 and TRBJ2-2, with D hard to call. Trimming took off 5 bases at V and 4 bases at J, with 8 bases between the two ends. Per the germline V gene, CDR1 is SGHTA and CDR2 is FQGTGA. The CDR3 spans 13 residues. The CDR3 loop reads CASSAYGTGELFF. The CDR3 DNA sequence: TGTGCCAGCAGCGCCTATGGCACCGGGGAGCTGTTTTTT.

The gene calls are TRBV11-2 and TRBJ2-1; 11 nucleotides agree with TRBD2. From germline, CDR1 is SGHAT and CDR2 FQNNGV. This CDR3 is 16 amino acids long. Trimming removed 5 bases from V and 0 bases from J; junction bases left unmatched: 3. The CDR3 nucleotides read TGTGCCAGCAGCCACACTAGCGGGGGCTCCTACAATGAGCAGTTCTTC. Amino acid sequence: CASSHTSGGSYNEQFF.

This clone was seen more than once but under ten times. The CDR3 sequence: CSVPTNREAFF. CDR3 DNA sequence: TGCAGCGTTCCCACGAACAGGGAAGCTTTCTTT. The V call is TRBV29-1, the J call TRBJ1-1; the D gene is possibly TRBD1 (5 bases). This CDR3 contains 11 residues. Germline values: CDR1 SQVTM, CDR2 ANQGSEA. V was clipped by 5 bases and J by 8 bases, with 12 bases between them.